This is a list of T cell receptor beta chains from one sample in a study of blood T cell repertoires in COVID-19. TCRdb's table, derived via immunoSEQ multiplex PCR, lists solely in-frame clones and lacks some. The sample shows 25,000 to 30,000 clones, approximately 67% of them seen only once. The sequenced sample was peripheral blood. Receptor source: a human donor in a cohort sampled during active COVID-19. CDR3s include the opening cysteine and the closing phenylalanine or tryptophan. Each record gives: CDR3 length, clone size, J gene, V gene, D gene, CDR3 DNA, CDR3 protein. D genes are given only for firm matches. Where a row states a size, it is once, few, many or the class of an expanded clone; other rows omit it.

length: 18; size: .; J: TRBJ2-1; V: TRBV15; D: TRBD2; DNA: TGTGCCACCAGCAGAGATCTAAACGGGAGGGGAACCTACAATGAGCAGTTCTTC; CDR3: CATSRDLNGRGTYNEQFF
length: 15; size: .; J: TRBJ1-3; V: TRBV6-6; D: .; DNA: TGTGCCAGCAGTTACCCTCGGAGCTCTGGAAACACCATATATTTT; CDR3: CASSYPRSSGNTIYF
length: 12; size: .; J: TRBJ2-4; V: TRBV28; D: .; DNA: TGTGCCAGCAGGGGGCAGACTAACATTCAGTACTTC; CDR3: CASRGQTNIQYF
length: 14; size: .; J: TRBJ1-4; V: TRBV19; D: .; DNA: TGTGCCAGTAGTATATCAGGGTTTGACGAAAAACTGTTTTTT; CDR3: CASSISGFDEKLFF
length: 13; size: few; J: TRBJ1-5; V: TRBV6-5; D: .; DNA: TGTGCCAGCAAGACAGCTAGCAATCAGCCCCAGCATTTT; CDR3: CASKTASNQPQHF
length: 16; size: .; J: TRBJ2-2; V: TRBV5-4; D: .; DNA: TGTGCCAGCAGCTTTAGCGGTCCGGGCAACGCCGGGGAGCTGTTTTTT; CDR3: CASSFSGPGNAGELFF
length: 13; size: .; J: TRBJ2-7; V: TRBV18; D: TRBD1; DNA: TGTGCCAGCTCACAGACAGGGGATAGGGTGCAGTACTTC; CDR3: CASSQTGDRVQYF
length: 20; size: once; J: TRBJ2-7; V: TRBV6-2/TRBV6-3; D: TRBD1; DNA: TGTGCCAGCAGTTACACACAAGATCGGGCCCCGGGGACAGACCAATACGAGCAGTACTTC; CDR3: CASSYTQDRAPGTDQYEQYF
length: 15; size: .; J: TRBJ2-1; V: TRBV4-3; D: TRBD2; DNA: TGCGCCAGCAGCCATGCCGGGACTAGCACCAATGAGCAGTTCTTC; CDR3: CASSHAGTSTNEQFF
length: 14; size: .; J: TRBJ1-2; V: TRBV6-5; D: .; DNA: TGTGCCAGCAGCCCAAGCAGGGCCGCTTATGGCTACACCTTC; CDR3: CASSPSRAAYGYTF
length: 13; size: .; J: TRBJ2-7; V: TRBV7-9; D: TRBD2; DNA: TGTGCCAGCGGAGGAGCGGGAGGGTACGAGCAGTACTTC; CDR3: CASGGAGGYEQYF
length: 15; size: .; J: TRBJ1-6; V: TRBV6-5; D: .; DNA: TGTGCCAGCAGCGGGTTGGGGGGAAAAGGGTCACCCCTCCACTTT; CDR3: CASSGLGGKGSPLHF
length: 14; size: many; J: TRBJ2-5; V: TRBV7-3; D: .; DNA: TGTGCCAGCAGCTTAACCGGCAGGGGCGAGACCCAGTACTTC; CDR3: CASSLTGRGETQYF
length: 15; size: few; J: TRBJ1-3; V: TRBV21-1; D: .; DNA: TGTGCCAGCAGCAAAGAGCGTGGGGAGGGAAACACCATATATTTT; CDR3: CASSKERGEGNTIYF
length: 16; size: .; J: TRBJ2-7; V: TRBV4-1; D: TRBD2; DNA: TGCGCCAGCAGCCTCATACTAGCGGGAGAGGTGGGCGAGCAGTACTTC; CDR3: CASSLILAGEVGEQYF
length: 15; size: .; J: TRBJ2-5; V: TRBV7-7; D: TRBD2; DNA: TGTGCCAGCAGCTTACTAGCGGGAGGGCGAGAGACCCAGTACTTC; CDR3: CASSLLAGGRETQYF
length: 15; size: .; J: TRBJ2-7; V: TRBV6-5; D: .; DNA: TGTGCCAGCAGTTCAGGACAGGGAGGGGCCTACGAGCAGTACTTC; CDR3: CASSSGQGGAYEQYF
length: 15; size: .; J: TRBJ2-3; V: TRBV2; D: TRBD2; DNA: TGTGCCAGCAGGGGGACTAGCGGTTCCACAGATACGCAGTATTTT; CDR3: CASRGTSGSTDTQYF
length: 16; size: .; J: TRBJ1-1; V: TRBV4-1; D: .; DNA: TGCGCCAGCAGCCAAGGGTGGAAGAGGGAGTACACTGAAGCTTTCTTT; CDR3: CASSQGWKREYTEAFF
length: 13; size: .; J: TRBJ1-2; V: TRBV2; D: TRBD1; DNA: TGTGCCAGCACCGAGGGCAGGGGGCATGGCTACACCTTC; CDR3: CASTEGRGHGYTF
length: 15; size: .; J: TRBJ1-5; V: TRBV6-5; D: .; DNA: TGTGCCAGCAGTTTCGCCAGGGATAGCAATCAGCCCCAGCATTTT; CDR3: CASSFARDSNQPQHF
length: 16; size: .; J: TRBJ1-1; V: TRBV7-8; D: .; DNA: TGTGCCAGCAGCTTCTACGGGCTCTCCGAGGGCACTGAAGCTTTCTTT; CDR3: CASSFYGLSEGTEAFF
length: 18; size: .; J: TRBJ2-3; V: TRBV5-3; D: .; DNA: TGTGCCAGAAACCTTATGTCCTTAACTAGAAGTAAAGCAGATACGCAGTATTTT; CDR3: CARNLMSLTRSKADTQYF
length: 13; size: .; J: TRBJ1-4; V: TRBV15; D: .; DNA: TGTGCCACCAGCAGATCGAACGGTGAAAAACTGTTTTTT; CDR3: CATSRSNGEKLFF
length: 15; size: few; J: TRBJ2-6; V: TRBV15; D: .; DNA: TGTGCCACCAGCAGTTCTTCCTCTGGGGCCAACGTCCTGACTTTC; CDR3: CATSSSSSGANVLTF
length: 11; size: few; J: TRBJ1-2; V: TRBV5-6; D: .; DNA: TGTGCCAGCAGCGGCCGGGACACCTACACCTTC; CDR3: CASSGRDTYTF
length: 14; size: once; J: TRBJ2-7; V: TRBV6-4; D: .; DNA: TGTGCCAGCAGTGGGACACCCTTACAGCACGAGCAGTACTTC; CDR3: CASSGTPLQHEQYF
length: 14; size: .; J: TRBJ2-5; V: TRBV5-1; D: TRBD1; DNA: TGCGCCAGCAGCTTGGACAGGGGAAAAGAGACCCAGTACTTC; CDR3: CASSLDRGKETQYF